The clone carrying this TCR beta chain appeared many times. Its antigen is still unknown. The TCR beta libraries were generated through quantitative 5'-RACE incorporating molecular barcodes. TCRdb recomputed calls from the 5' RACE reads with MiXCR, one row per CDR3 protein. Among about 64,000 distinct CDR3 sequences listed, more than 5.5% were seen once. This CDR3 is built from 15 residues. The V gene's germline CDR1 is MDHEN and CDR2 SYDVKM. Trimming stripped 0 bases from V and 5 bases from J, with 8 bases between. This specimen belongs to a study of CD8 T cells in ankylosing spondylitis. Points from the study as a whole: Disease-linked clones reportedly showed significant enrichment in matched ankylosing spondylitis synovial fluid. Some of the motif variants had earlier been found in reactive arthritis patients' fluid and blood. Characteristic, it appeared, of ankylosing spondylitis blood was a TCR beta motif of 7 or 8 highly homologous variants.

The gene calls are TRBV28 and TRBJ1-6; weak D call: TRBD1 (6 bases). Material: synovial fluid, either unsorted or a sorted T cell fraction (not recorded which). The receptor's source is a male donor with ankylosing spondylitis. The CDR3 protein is CASSLWGADNSPLHF. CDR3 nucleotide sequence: TGTGCCAGCAGTTTATGGGGGGCTGATAATTCACCCCTCCACTTT.